This T cell receptor beta chain is from a study of PD-1 blockade in classical Hodgkin lymphoma. The study's findings and limits: As was reported, newly diagnosed patients showed lower baseline TCR diversity than healthy donors did. Complete responders possessed baseline diversity comparable to newly diagnosed patients.

Measured with immunoSEQ multiplex PCR; TCRdb has only the in-frame clones, and not every one. The table records about 26,000 clones, approximately 82% of them present only once. Of note for this clone: Its antigen is not known.

Germline-derived CDR1 and CDR2 are SGHTA and FQGNSA. J was trimmed by 7 bases and V by 5 bases; bases with no gene match: 6. The CDR3 spans 15 residues. Relapses following autologous stem cell transplantation were seen in all patients, with brentuximab vedotin exposure varying. This chain uses TRBV7-2 with TRBJ1-4; TRBD1 matches 11 bases. The origin of this receptor is a human donor with classical Hodgkin lymphoma. This sample comprised peripheral blood mononuclear cells (PBMCs), obtained before the second cycle of nivolumab. The CDR3 loop is CASSLRTGGTEKLFF. The CDR3 DNA reads as TGTGCCAGCAGCCTACGGACAGGGGGCACTGAAAAACTGTTTTTT.